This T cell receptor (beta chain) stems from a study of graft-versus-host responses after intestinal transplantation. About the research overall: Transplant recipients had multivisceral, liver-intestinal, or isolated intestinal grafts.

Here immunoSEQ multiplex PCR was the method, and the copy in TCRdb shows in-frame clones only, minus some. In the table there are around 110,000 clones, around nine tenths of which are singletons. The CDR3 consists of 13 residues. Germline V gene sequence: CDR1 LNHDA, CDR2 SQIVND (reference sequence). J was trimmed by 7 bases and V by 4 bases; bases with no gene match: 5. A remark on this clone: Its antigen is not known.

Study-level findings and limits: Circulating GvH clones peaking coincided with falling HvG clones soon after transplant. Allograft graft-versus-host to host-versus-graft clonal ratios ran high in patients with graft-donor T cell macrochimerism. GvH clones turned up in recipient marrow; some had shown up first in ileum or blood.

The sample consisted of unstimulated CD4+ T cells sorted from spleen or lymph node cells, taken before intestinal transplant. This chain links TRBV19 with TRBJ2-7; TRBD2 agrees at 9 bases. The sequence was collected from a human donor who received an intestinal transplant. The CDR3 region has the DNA TGTGCCAGTAGTAAGGGACTAGCAGGGGAGCAGTACTTC. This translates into CASSKGLAGEQYF.